These 19 T cell receptor beta chains were all obtained from the same sample, sequenced in a study of prognosis after radiotherapy for stage I lung cancer. Multiplex PCR, run in two rounds, amplified TCR beta CDR3 from genomic DNA. Gene-specific TRBV and TRBJ primers were used in PCR round one. A single record per CDR3 protein comes from TCRdb applying MiXCR to the multiplex PCR reads. Among about 59,000 distinct CDR3 sequences listed, about 30% were seen once. The input for sequencing was PBMCs, taken before or after stereotactic body radiation therapy (not recorded which). These TCRs come from a donor older than 45 with non-small cell lung cancer.

This clonotype appeared a few times. A read error may explain this, as a much larger clone is one base away. J is TRBJ1-1 and V is TRBV12-3 or TRBV12-4; 8 bases fit TRBD1. Losses at the gene ends were 8 bases for V and 7 bases for J; bases not matched to a gene: 9. This CDR3 is 13 amino acids long. CDR3 protein: CASVQQGEDEAFF. CDR3 nucleotide sequence: TGTGCCAGCGTTCAACAGGGGGAAGATGAAGCTTTCTTT.

The rearrangement joins TRBV19 to TRBJ2-3, with a weak D call TRBD2 (5 bases). CDR3 length: 17 amino acids. The ends were cut back, 4 bases at V and 4 bases at J, with 21 bases in the middle. Germline V gives CDR1 LNHDA, CDR2 SQIVND (reference sequence). The DNA of the CDR3 is TGTGCCAGTAGTAAGGCCGGGGTTTATTTTTATGCAGATACGCAGTATTTT. Its protein product is CASSKAGVYFYADTQYF.

This clonotype was observed at least ten times. The rearrangement joins TRBV28 to TRBJ1-6, with D unresolved. This CDR3 region has 14 residues. Per the germline V gene, CDR1 is MDHEN and CDR2 is SYDVKM. The germline V and J ends were trimmed by 4 bases and 3 bases, with 7 bases remaining between them. The chain's CDR3 is CASSSGRYNSPLHF. In nucleotides, the CDR3 is TGTGCCAGCAGTTCTGGTCGCTATAATTCACCCCTCCACTTT.

In its sample, this clonotype was seen a few times. The chain combines TRBV10-3 with TRBJ1-1; D is possibly TRBD1 (6 bases). V was cut by 6 bases and J by 0 bases, with 11 bases left in between. The CDR3 is made up of 14 amino acids. The germline V gene has CDR1 ENHRY and CDR2 SYGVKD. For the CDR3, the DNA is TGTGCCATCAGGAAGGACAGCATGAACACTGAAGCTTTCTTT. As protein: CAIRKDSMNTEAFF.

This clonotype was observed many times. This chain joins TRBV20-1 and TRBJ1-5; no clear D. The CDR3 is made up of 11 amino acids. V was trimmed by 3 bases and J by 5 bases, leaving 5 bases between them. Per the germline V gene, CDR1 is DFQATT and CDR2 is SNEGSKA (reference sequence). CDR3 sequence (DNA): TGCAGTGCTAGTAACCATCAGCCCCAGCATTTT. The encoded protein is CSASNHQPQHF.

This clonotype showed up many times. The rearrangement links TRBV20-1 to TRBJ1-5, with D unresolved. The germline V and J ends were trimmed by 2 bases and 0 bases, with 11 bases remaining between them. The CDR3 covers 15 residues. Germline lookup yields CDR1 DFQATT and CDR2 SNEGSKA (reference sequence). The chain's CDR3 is CSARSGVYSNQPQHF. CDR3 nucleotide sequence: TGCAGTGCTAGAAGTGGGGTCTATAGCAATCAGCCCCAGCATTTT.

The chain links TRBV28 to TRBJ2-3; D possibly uses TRBD1 or TRBD2 (7 bases each). The CDR3 has 12 amino acids. The ends were cut back, 11 bases at V and 4 bases at J, with 13 bases in the middle. The germline V gene has CDR1 MDHEN and CDR2 SYDVKM. The CDR3 loop reads CAQGGFADTQYF. The CDR3 nucleotides read TGTGCCCAGGGGGGGTTCGCAGATACGCAGTATTTT. The whole variable domain, remainder taken from reference TRBV28 and TRBJ2-3, is DVKVTQSSRYLVKRTGEKVFLECVQDMDHENMFWYRQDPGLGLRLIYFSYDVKMKEKGDIPEGYSVSREKKERFSLILESASTNQTSMYLCAQGGFADTQYFGPGTRLTVL.

Many counts were recorded for this clonotype. The rearrangement joins TRBV6-1 to TRBJ2-1; 10 bases map to TRBD2. Looked up from germline, CDR1 is MNHNS and CDR2 is SASEGT. Trimming at V came to 6 bases and at J to 5 bases, leaving 7 bases not matched to a gene. The CDR3 runs to 15 residues. CDR3 nucleotides: TGTGCCAGCAGACATTCTAGCGGGGGTGACAATGAGCAGTTCTTC. The encoded protein is CASRHSSGGDNEQFF.

This clonotype appeared many times. The V and J genes are TRBV4-1 and TRBJ2-1, with 7 bases fitting TRBD2. Germline values: CDR1 MGHRA, CDR2 YSYEKL. The junction had 10 bases not matched to a gene; V was cut back by 3 bases and J by 5 bases. CDR3 length: 16 amino acids. CDR3 amino acids: CASSHYPGTTNNEQFF. The CDR3 DNA is TGCGCCAGCAGCCATTACCCCGGGACTACTAACAATGAGCAGTTCTTC.

This clonotype appeared many times. The chain has TRBV30 and TRBJ2-1; weak D call: TRBD2 (6 bases). CDR1 GTSNPN and CDR2 SVGIG come from the germline V gene (reference sequence). V dropped 1 base and J dropped 2 bases, with 9 bases sitting between them. This CDR3 comprises 14 residues. This CDR3 is CAWSELAPYNEQFF. The CDR3 DNA sequence: TGTGCCTGGAGTGAACTAGCCCCCTACAATGAGCAGTTCTTC. The full variable domain, with the rest looked up from reference TRBV30 and TRBJ2-1, is SQTIHQWPATLVQPVGSPLSLECTVEGTSNPNLYWYRQAAGRGLQLLFYSVGIGQISSEVPQNLSASRPQDRQFILSSKKLLLSDSGFYLCAWSELAPYNEQFFGPGTRLTVL.

The V call is TRBV3-1, the J call TRBJ2-4; no firm D call. V was cut by 4 bases and J by 5 bases, with 15 bases left in between. Germline loops: CDR1 LGHDT, CDR2 YNNKEL (reference sequence). CDR3 length: 15 residues. CDR3 nucleotide sequence: TGTGCCAGCAGCCCGCCGGGTCCCCTTCAAAACATTCAGTACTTC. As protein: CASSPPGPLQNIQYF.

This clonotype was detected many times. V usage is TRBV5-5 and J usage is TRBJ1-2; D may be TRBD1 (5 bases). CDR3 length: 16 amino acids. Germline-derived CDR1 and CDR2 are SGHKS and YYEKEE (reference sequence). Trimming removed 3 bases at V and 5 bases at J, with 20 bases between. CDR3 in DNA: TGTGCCAGCAGCTGGAGGGCCCTGGGGGGTACTTATGGCTACACCTTC. It encodes CASSWRALGGTYGYTF.

This clonotype was counted at least ten times. CDR3 region: CASSTGGGRGTEAFF. CDR3 nucleotide sequence: TGTGCCAGCAGCACGGGAGGGGGAAGAGGCACTGAAGCTTTCTTT. The V and J genes are TRBV6-1 and TRBJ1-1; perhaps TRBD1 as D (6 bases). Germline CDR1 is MNHNS and CDR2 is SASEGT. The germline V and J ends were trimmed by 6 bases and 4 bases, with 18 bases remaining between them. The CDR3 is 15 amino acids.

The table lists this clonotype with a few counts. A much bigger clone sits one base away, suggesting this may be a read error. The rearrangement links TRBV15 to TRBJ2-1; D may be TRBD1 (5 bases). Germline assignment: CDR1 LNHNV and CDR2 YYDKDF (reference sequence). This CDR3 comprises 18 residues. With 1 base removed from V and 0 bases from J, the gap between germline ends came to 16 bases. The CDR3 loop reads CATSRGRWTSASYNEQFF. In nucleotides, the CDR3 is TGTGCCACCAGCAGAGGACGATGGACATCCGCCTCCTACAATGAGCAGTTCTTC. Based on the CDR3 plus reference TRBV15 and TRBJ2-1, the full variable domain is DAMVIQNPRYQVTQFGKPVTLSCSQTLNHNVMYWYQQKSSQAPKLLFHYYDKDFNNEADTPDNFQSRRPNTSFCFLDIRSPGLGDTAMYLCATSRGRWTSASYNEQFFGPGTRLTVL.

On this clonotype itself: A much larger clonotype is one base distant, so this may be a read error. The V gene is TRBV9, the J gene TRBJ1-1; D unclear. The CDR3 spans 13 residues. V was clipped by 0 bases and J by 10 bases, with 13 bases between them. The germline V gene encodes CDR1 SGDLS and CDR2 YYNGEE. The CDR3 DNA follows: TGTGCCAGCAGCGTAGGTCAGTATGTGCGAGCTTTCTTT. It yields the protein CASSVGQYVRAFF. Based on the CDR3 plus reference TRBV9 and TRBJ1-1, the full variable domain is DSGVTQTPKHLITATGQRVTLRCSPRSGDLSVYWYQQSLDQGLQFLIQYYNGEERAKGNILERFSAQQFPDLHSELNLSSLELGDSALYFCASSVGQYVRAFFGQGTRLTVV.

This clonotype occurred many times. The rearrangement links TRBV3-1 to TRBJ2-1; 9 bases map to TRBD2. Germline V gives CDR1 LGHDT, CDR2 YNNKEL (reference sequence). J was trimmed by 2 bases and V by 1 base; bases with no gene match: 3. CDR3 length: 16 residues. CDR3 in amino acids: CASSQGGGGAYNEQFF. In DNA form, the CDR3 reads TGTGCCAGCAGCCAAGGCGGCGGGGGGGCCTACAATGAGCAGTTCTTC.

This chain connects TRBV20-1 to TRBJ1-2; D is perhaps TRBD1 (5 bases). The CDR3 has 13 residues. Germline V gene lookup returns CDR1 DFQATT and CDR2 SNEGSKA (reference sequence). V lost 6 bases and J lost 5, with 16 bases in between. CDR3 nucleotides: TGCAGTGCCCGGGACCCGAAATCTTATGGCTACACCTTC. As protein: CSARDPKSYGYTF.

As DNA, the CDR3 is TGTGCCAGCAGCTCACCACAGGGGGGGACGAACACTGAAGCTTTCTTT. This codes for CASSSPQGGTNTEAFF. The J gene is TRBJ1-1, the V gene TRBV7-3, with 8 bases lining up with TRBD1. The CDR3 is made up of 16 amino acids. CDR1 SGHTA and CDR2 FQGTGA come from the germline V gene. The trim removed 4 bases at V and 1 base at J, leaving 8 bases unmatched.

At least ten counts were recorded for this clonotype. The J gene is TRBJ2-3, the V gene TRBV30; D remains unclear. There are 15 residues in the CDR3. Germline CDR1 GTSNPN, CDR2 SVGIG (reference sequence). V was trimmed by 1 base and J by 4 bases, leaving 15 bases between them. CDR3 loop: CAWSARAGWADTQYF. DNA for the CDR3: TGTGCCTGGAGTGCTCGGGCAGGTTGGGCAGATACGCAGTATTTT.